The rows below give T cell receptor beta chains drawn from one sample of a study of blood T cell repertoires in COVID-19. The repertoire was sequenced with immunoSEQ multiplex PCR; TCRdb's copy has only in-frame clones and lacks some. The sample has a few hundred thousand clones, 70% to 90% seen once. Source material: peripheral blood. These receptors were taken from a man aged 45-60 years with acute or convalescent COVID-19. The CDR3 runs from the conserved cysteine through the conserved F or W. The order of the fields is D gene, J gene, V gene, clone size, CDR3 DNA, CDR3 protein. The D gene is left open where the match is weak. Clone size, where shown, is once, few, many, or a class for clones that have expanded.

TRBD1 | TRBJ2-2 | TRBV10-2 | - | TGCGCCAGCAGTGAGTTGTGGACAGGGGCGAACACCGGGGAGCTGTTTTTT | CASSELWTGANTGELFF
- | TRBJ1-3 | TRBV12-5 | - | TGTGCTAGTGGTCCACCGGGACACCCCTCTGGAAACACCATATATTTT | CASGPPGHPSGNTIYF
TRBD1 | TRBJ1-4 | TRBV27 | - | TGTGCCAGCAAACCCGGGATAGGGGGCGGTAATGAAAAACTGTTTTTT | CASKPGIGGGNEKLFF
TRBD1 | TRBJ1-1 | TRBV11-2 | - | TGTGCCAGCAGCCTAAGGACAGGGGCACCCACTGAAGCTTTCTTT | CASSLRTGAPTEAFF
- | TRBJ1-4 | TRBV2 | - | TGTGCCAGCAGTGGGGCGACAGGCTCCCAGGAAAAACTGTTTTTT | CASSGATGSQEKLFF
TRBD1 | TRBJ2-1 | TRBV5-1 | once | TGCGCCAGCAGCCGACAGGGATTCAACTACAATGAGCAGTTCTTC | CASSRQGFNYNEQFF
- | TRBJ1-2 | TRBV3-1/TRBV3-2 | - | TGTGCCAGCAGCCAAGTATCCATGAGATCGGGGTCCTATGGCTACACCTTC | CASSQVSMRSGSYGYTF
- | TRBJ2-7 | TRBV4-1 | - | TGCGCCAGCAGCCAAGAACCTAACTACGAGCAGTACTTC | CASSQEPNYEQYF
TRBD1 | TRBJ1-2 | TRBV11-2 | - | TGTGCCAGCAGCTTGACAGGGTACTATGGCTACACCTTC | CASSLTGYYGYTF
TRBD1 | TRBJ1-6 | TRBV6-5 | once | TGTGCCAGCAGTTGGGGACAGGGGGGGAATTCACCCCTCCACTTT | CASSWGQGGNSPLHF
- | TRBJ1-3 | TRBV19 | - | TGTGCCAGTAGCCCGACTGGAGACACCATATATTTT | CASSPTGDTIYF
TRBD2 | TRBJ2-7 | TRBV5-1 | - | TGCGCCAGCAGCTTGGTCGCCACTAGCGGGGGGGACTACGAGCAGTACTTC | CASSLVATSGGDYEQYF
TRBD1 | TRBJ1-2 | TRBV6-5 | - | TGTGCCAGCAGTACACGGACAGGGATGGGCTACACCTTC | CASSTRTGMGYTF
- | TRBJ1-4 | TRBV18 | - | TGTGCCAGCTCATCAGACAGAGGTGAAAAACTGTTTTTT | CASSSDRGEKLFF
- | TRBJ1-2 | TRBV12-3/TRBV12-4 | - | TGTGCCAGCAGTTTACCGGGGAATGGCTACACCTTC | CASSLPGNGYTF
TRBD1 | TRBJ2-7 | TRBV23-1 | - | TGCGCCAGCAGTCCCGGGACAGGGGCCGTAAAGCAGTACTTC | CASSPGTGAVKQYF
- | TRBJ1-1 | TRBV18 | - | TGTGCCAGCTCACCATCGGACTTCACGAACACTGAAGCTTTCTTT | CASSPSDFTNTEAFF
TRBD2 | TRBJ2-5 | TRBV19 | - | TGTGCCAGTAGTATTGGGGGGGGCCAAGAGACCCAGTACTTC | CASSIGGGQETQYF
- | TRBJ2-6 | TRBV19 | - | TGTGCCAGTATCCAACATGCCTCTGGGGCCAACGTCCTGACTTTC | CASIQHASGANVLTF
TRBD1 | TRBJ1-2 | TRBV19 | - | TGTGCCAGTAGTATAGGTGGACAGGGTTCGGGCTATGGCTACACCTTC | CASSIGGQGSGYGYTF
- | TRBJ2-3 | TRBV5-6 | - | TGTGCCAGCAGCCGGGACTTAGATACGCAGTATTTT | CASSRDLDTQYF
- | TRBJ2-7 | TRBV4-2 | few | TGTGCCAGCAGCCCTCGGGACACCTACGAGCAGTACTTC | CASSPRDTYEQYF
- | TRBJ1-2 | TRBV5-1 | few | TGCGCCAGCAGCTCGGCGGGACGTCTTAACTATGGCTACACCTTC | CASSSAGRLNYGYTF
TRBD1 | TRBJ1-2 | TRBV7-3 | - | TGTGCCAGCAGCGCGGGACAGGGGAACTATGGCTACACCTTC | CASSAGQGNYGYTF
- | TRBJ2-2 | TRBV24-1 | - | TGTGCCACCAGTGATTCCACAGGCCCCGAAGACGGGGAGCTGTTTTTT | CATSDSTGPEDGELFF
TRBD1 | TRBJ1-2 | TRBV5-4 | - | TGTGCCAGCAGTTTACGGACAGGGATAAACTATGGCTACACCTTC | CASSLRTGINYGYTF
TRBD1 | TRBJ2-1 | TRBV5-4 | - | TGTGCCAGCAGCCCCTGGACAGGGGAACAGCAGTTCTTC | CASSPWTGEQQFF
TRBD1 | TRBJ1-1 | TRBV6-5 | - | TGTGCCAGCAGGCTAGGACAGGCCCTCACTGAAGCTTTCTTT | CASRLGQALTEAFF
- | TRBJ1-2 | TRBV7-9 | - | TGTGCCAGCAGCCCCCTCGCTAGGGGGAAACCGAACTATGGCTACACCTTC | CASSPLARGKPNYGYTF
- | TRBJ2-3 | TRBV5-1 | - | TGCGCCAGCAGGTCGGGTGCTAGCACAGATACGCAGTATTTT | CASRSGASTDTQYF
TRBD1 | TRBJ2-1 | TRBV11-1 | - | TGTGCCAGCAGCGTCCGGGACAGCGGCCCGGAGCAGTTCTTC | CASSVRDSGPEQFF
- | TRBJ1-6 | TRBV5-1 | - | TGCGCCAGCAGCCCCCGGTCCGGCGGGAATTCACCCCTCCACTTT | CASSPRSGGNSPLHF
TRBD1 | TRBJ1-5 | TRBV19 | - | TGTGCCAGTAGTACCGGACAGGGTAATCAGCCCCAGCATTTT | CASSTGQGNQPQHF
TRBD1 | TRBJ2-3 | TRBV27 | - | TGTGCCAGCAGGACAGGGGACACAGATACGCAGTATTTT | CASRTGDTDTQYF
- | TRBJ1-1 | TRBV14 | - | TGTGCCAGCAGCCTGGCCGCGGTGACTGAAGCTTTCTTT | CASSLAAVTEAFF
TRBD1 | TRBJ1-5 | TRBV7-6 | - | TGTGCCAGCAGCCCCGGACAGGGAGGACAGCCCCAGCATTTT | CASSPGQGGQPQHF
TRBD1 | TRBJ1-2 | TRBV6-5 | - | TGTGCCAGCAGTAAGCAGACAGGGGCGGACTATGGCTACACCTTC | CASSKQTGADYGYTF
TRBD1 | TRBJ1-2 | TRBV11-2 | - | TGTGCCAGCAGCCTGGACAGGGTGGATTTGGATGGCTACACCTTC | CASSLDRVDLDGYTF
TRBD1 | TRBJ1-2 | TRBV6-6 | - | TGTGCCACTACTCGTCCGACAGGGGGCGTCTATGGCTACACCTTC | CATTRPTGGVYGYTF
- | TRBJ2-1 | TRBV18 | - | TGTGCCAGCTCACCCCTTTCGACAGGTCCGAGGGGTGGGCAGTTCTTC | CASSPLSTGPRGGQFF
TRBD1 | TRBJ1-1 | TRBV6-5 | - | TGTGCCAGCAGTCTTAGACAGGGTGGTGAAGCTTTCTTT | CASSLRQGGEAFF